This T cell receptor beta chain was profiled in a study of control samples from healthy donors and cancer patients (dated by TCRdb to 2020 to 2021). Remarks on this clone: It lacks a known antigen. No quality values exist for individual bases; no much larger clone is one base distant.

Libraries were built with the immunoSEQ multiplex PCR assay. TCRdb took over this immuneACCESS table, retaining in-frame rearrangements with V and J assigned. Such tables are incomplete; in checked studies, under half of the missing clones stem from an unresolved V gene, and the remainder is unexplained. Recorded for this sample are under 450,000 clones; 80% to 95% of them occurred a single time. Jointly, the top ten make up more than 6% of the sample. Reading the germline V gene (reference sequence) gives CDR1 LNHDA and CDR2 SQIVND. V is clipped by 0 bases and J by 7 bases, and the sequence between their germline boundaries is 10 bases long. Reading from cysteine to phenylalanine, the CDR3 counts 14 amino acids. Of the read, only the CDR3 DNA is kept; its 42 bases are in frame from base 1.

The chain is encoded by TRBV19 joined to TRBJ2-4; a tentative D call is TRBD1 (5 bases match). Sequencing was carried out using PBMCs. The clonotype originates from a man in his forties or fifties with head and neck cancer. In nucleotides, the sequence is TGTGCCAGTAGTATAGATCTCTCAGGGAACATTCAGTACTTC. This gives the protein CASSIDLSGNIQYF.